These 19 T cell receptor beta chains originate from one sample sequenced in a study of identical twins. TCRdb independently ran MiXCR on the 5' RACE reads; one entry per CDR3 protein. The sample has 700,000 or so distinct CDR3 sequences, 8.5% to 9.5% seen once; the top ten hold around 0.95%. This sample was shared with a second study, whose subject was yellow fever vaccine responses in identical twins.

Sequenced material: PBMCs. Receptors were obtained from a woman under 30 in good health.

This clonotype has only a few counts. The chain joins TRBV7-9 to TRBJ2-5, with D unclear. The germline gives CDR1 SEHNR, CDR2 FQNEAQ (reference sequence). The CDR3 sequence is 15 residues long. V shed 2 bases and J shed 0 bases, with 10 bases lying between them. The CDR3 loop reads CASSLYTLYQETQYF. The CDR3 DNA reads TGTGCCAGCAGCTTATACACCTTGTACCAAGAGACCCAGTACTTC.

This chain uses TRBV20-1 with TRBJ2-7; 12 bases match TRBD2. This CDR3 contains 15 residues. The junction had 7 bases not matched to a gene; V was cut back by 5 bases and J by 2 bases. Germline CDR1 reads DFQATT; CDR2 reads SNEGSKA (reference sequence). The CDR3 DNA reads TGCAGTGCTCGCAGTCTAGCGGGAGGGCCCTACGAGCAGTACTTC. Translation gives CSARSLAGGPYEQYF.

This clonotype was seen a handful of times. In nucleotides, the CDR3 is TGTGCCAGCAGTTCCGGACTAGGGGTAGATACGCAGTATTTT. Amino acids: CASSSGLGVDTQYF. The rearrangement joins TRBV6-5 to TRBJ2-3; 7 bases map to TRBD2. The V segment lost 4 bases and the J segment 5 bases; nucleotides outside the gene matches: 6. Germline assignment: CDR1 MNHEY and CDR2 SVGAGI. CDR3 length equals 14 residues.

This clonotype occurred many times. Here the CDR3 reads CASSLRVGRSTDTQYF. The CDR3 DNA sequence: TGTGCCAGCAGCTTAAGGGTTGGGCGCAGCACAGATACGCAGTATTTT. This chain uses TRBV7-2 with TRBJ2-3; D is undetermined. CDR1 is SGHTA and CDR2 is FQGNSA in the germline V gene. V dropped 2 bases and J dropped 0 bases, with 12 bases sitting between them. The CDR3 runs to 16 residues.

This clonotype occurred many times. The genes are TRBV4-3 and TRBJ2-1, with D maybe TRBD2 (5 bases). The V gene lost 0 bases and the J gene lost 8 bases, with 8 bases spanning the gap. Per the germline V gene, CDR1 is LGHNA and CDR2 is YSLEER. The CDR3 length is 13 residues. The CDR3 here is CASSQEMDYEQFF. The CDR3, as DNA: TGCGCCAGCAGCCAAGAGATGGACTATGAGCAGTTCTTC.

In this sample, this clonotype turned up many times. The chain couples TRBV29-1 to TRBJ2-3; D might be TRBD2 (5 bases). Germline-derived CDR1 and CDR2 are SQVTM and ANQGSEA. This CDR3 has 13 residues. V was pared by 1 base and J by 5 bases, with 10 bases between. The CDR3 sequence is CSVEVLARDTQYF. The DNA of the CDR3 is TGCAGCGTTGAAGTGTTAGCGCGAGATACGCAGTATTTT.

The V call is TRBV3-1, the J call TRBJ1-5, with a tentative D call TRBD1 (5 bases). This CDR3 spans 15 amino acids. The V gene's germline CDR1 is LGHDT and CDR2 YNNKEL (reference sequence). V was clipped by 0 bases and J by 6 bases, with 12 bases between them. Written as DNA, the CDR3 is TGTGCCAGCAGCCAAGATCCCGGGGGAGGTCAGCCCCAGCATTTT. It is translated as CASSQDPGGGQPQHF.

This clonotype was seen a few times. The genes are TRBV4-1 and TRBJ2-1; D is perhaps TRBD1 (5 bases). V dropped 3 bases and J dropped 4 bases, with 10 bases sitting between them. The CDR3 contains 14 residues. Germline CDR1 and CDR2: MGHRA and YSYEKL. The CDR3 region has the DNA TGCGCCAGCAGCCAGGACACAGGTTACAATGAGCAGTTCTTC. It specifies CASSQDTGYNEQFF.

Remarks on this clonotype: Being one base from a much bigger clone, this may be a read error. The chain uses TRBV4-1 and TRBJ2-3; 7 bases agree with TRBD2. CDR1 and CDR2 (germline): MGHRA, YSYEKL. This CDR3 contains 16 residues. Trimming took 3 bases from V and 0 from J; bases not matched to a gene: 6. CDR3 loop: CASSQKPSGSTDTQYF. The CDR3 DNA follows: TGCGCCAGCAGCCAGAAACCTAGCGGAAGCACAGATACGCAGTATTTT.

This clonotype was picked up many times. The chain combines TRBV7-2 with TRBJ1-1; no firm D call. The ends were cut back, 2 bases at V and 4 bases at J, with 8 bases in the middle. There are 13 residues in the CDR3. The germline CDR1 and CDR2 sequences are SGHTA and FQGNSA. The CDR3 region has the DNA TGTGCCAGCAGCTTAATGGTGGGCACTGAAGCTTTCTTT. The encoded protein is CASSLMVGTEAFF.

This clonotype was recorded at least ten times. V and J are TRBV2 and TRBJ2-7; D might be TRBD1 or TRBD2, each matching 5 bases. Trimming removed 6 bases at V and 2 bases at J, with 17 bases between. Germline loops: CDR1 SNHLY, CDR2 FYNNEI. The CDR3 extends over 15 amino acids. The chain's CDR3 is CASSDGTGFTYEQYF. CDR3 sequence (DNA): TGTGCCAGCAGCGATGGGACGGGGTTCACCTACGAGCAGTACTTC.

V is TRBV5-1 and J is TRBJ1-1; D is perhaps TRBD1 (5 bases). The CDR3 extends over 17 amino acids. V lost 2 bases, J lost 1 base, and 18 bases lay in between. Germline V gene lookup returns CDR1 SGHRS and CDR2 YFSETQ. The CDR3 DNA reads TGCGCCAGCAGCTTAGCTTTACAAGGGGTAGCGAACACTGAAGCTTTCTTT. Amino acid sequence: CASSLALQGVANTEAFF.

A few counts support this clonotype. The rearrangement joins TRBV5-5 to TRBJ2-5; D is uncertain. The CDR3 totals 14 residues. The germline gives CDR1 SGHKS, CDR2 YYEKEE (reference sequence). Deletions cut 1 base from V and 0 bases from J, with 7 bases between. The CDR3 DNA reads as TGTGCCAGCAGCTTGCTTCCAGACCAAGAGACCCAGTACTTC. Its protein product is CASSLLPDQETQYF.

This clonotype was counted at least ten times. The chain is built from TRBV29-1 and TRBJ2-7; no clear D. This CDR3 contains 10 residues. Germline CDR1 is SQVTM and CDR2 is ANQGSEA. The V end lost 5 bases, the J end lost 5 bases, and 7 bases lay between the germline ends. The CDR3 reads CSVSPHEQYF. As DNA, the CDR3 is TGCAGCGTTTCCCCCCACGAGCAGTACTTC.

The chain is built from TRBV20-1 and TRBJ2-1; TRBD2 agrees at 7 bases. Per the germline V gene, CDR1 is DFQATT and CDR2 is SNEGSKA (reference sequence). This CDR3 region has 14 residues. The V gene end was trimmed by 3 bases and the J gene end by 3 bases; junction bases not matched to a gene: 5. CDR3 residues: CSARLSGYYNEQFF. CDR3 nucleotide sequence: TGCAGTGCTAGGCTTAGCGGGTACTACAATGAGCAGTTCTTC.

This clonotype was observed a handful of times. Its ends do not fully match the called genes, so a read error is possible. V is TRBV18 and J is TRBJ1-4; D not resolved. The germline V gene has CDR1 KGHSH and CDR2 LQKENI. The CDR3 runs to 14 residues. CDR3 nucleotides: TGTGCCAGCTCCCCACTGTTGGGAGATGAAAAACTGTTTTTT. It yields the protein CASSPLLGDEKLFF.

This clonotype was detected many times. This sequence joins TRBV4-3 and TRBJ2-1; D is perhaps TRBD2 (6 bases). Trimming stripped 1 base from V and 5 bases from J, with 9 bases between. This CDR3 is built from 14 residues. Germline lookup yields CDR1 LGHNA and CDR2 YSLEER. CDR3 loop: CASSQGTIDNEQFF. Written as DNA, the CDR3 is TGCGCCAGCAGCCAAGGGACTATTGACAATGAGCAGTTCTTC.

The rearrangement links TRBV11-2 to TRBJ1-4, with D possibly matching TRBD1 (5 bases). Germline V gene sequence: CDR1 SGHAT, CDR2 FQNNGV. V was clipped by 5 bases and J by 0 bases, with 16 bases between them. This CDR3 is 17 amino acids long. The CDR3 region is CASSPIAWGATNEKLFF. The CDR3 DNA reads TGTGCCAGCAGCCCCATTGCGTGGGGCGCAACTAATGAAAAACTGTTTTTT.

The chain is built from TRBV2 and TRBJ2-1; D might be TRBD2 (6 bases). Trimming removed 5 bases at V and 10 bases at J, with 9 bases between. CDR3 length: 11 residues. Germline V gene data show CDR1 as SNHLY and CDR2 as FYNNEI. The CDR3 here is CASSKTSEQFF. The CDR3 DNA follows: TGTGCCAGCAGTAAAACTAGCGAGCAGTTCTTC.